These 5 T cell receptor beta chains share one sample of origin, sequenced in a study of OX40 agonist ivuxolimab in advanced cancers. The library was made by the immunoSEQ multiplex PCR assay. The source is immuneACCESS, and TCRdb retained only in-frame sequences with V and J called. Part of the clones is not carried over; for the studies checked, unresolved V genes explain less than half of this, and the remainder is unexplained. Within this sample are about 86,000 clones, with 91% of them counted one time only. The ten largest clones take up approximately 8.4% of the sample. Sequenced here: CD4+ or CD8+ T cells sorted from blood, sampled in a trial of the OX40 agonist ivuxolimab. These receptors came from an adult with an advanced solid tumor such as melanoma, head and neck, liver or kidney cancer.

This chain connects TRBV5-1 to TRBJ2-1, with D perhaps matching TRBD1 (5 bases). This CDR3 contains 13 residues. V gave up 4 bases and J gave up 5 bases, with 10 bases separating them. The V gene's germline CDR1 is SGHRS and CDR2 YFSETQ. The CDR3 is CASSGAANNEQFF. The CDR3 DNA follows: TGCGCCAGCAGCGGGGCGGCCAACAATGAGCAGTTCTTC.

The chain combines TRBV9 with TRBJ2-2, with TRBD2 as a possible D gene (5 bases). The germline gives CDR1 SGDLS, CDR2 YYNGEE. CDR3 length equals 16 residues. Deletions cut 1 base from V and 1 base from J, with 11 bases between. This CDR3 reads CASSVFPAENTGELFF. The CDR3 DNA reads TGTGCCAGCAGCGTATTCCCAGCGGAGAACACCGGGGAGCTGTTTTTT.

The J gene is TRBJ2-1, the V gene TRBV7-9; D remains unclear. Germline V gene sequence: CDR1 SEHNR, CDR2 FQNEAQ (reference sequence). This CDR3 is 11 amino acids long. Deletions cut 4 bases from V and 10 bases from J, with 8 bases between. The CDR3 nucleotides read TGTGCCAGCAGCTACCTTGGGGAGCAGTTCTTC. It translates to CASSYLGEQFF. Full variable domain (rest looked up from reference TRBV7-9 and TRBJ2-1): DTGVSQNPRHKITKRGQNVTFRCDPISEHNRLYWYRQTLGQGPEFLTYFQNEAQLEKSRLLSDRFSAERPKGSFSTLEIQRTEQGDSAMYLCASSYLGEQFFGPGTRLTVL.

This clone appeared a single time. The chain combines TRBV28 with TRBJ2-1, with TRBD2 matching over 12 bases. The V and J ends lost 5 bases and 7 bases, in that order; junction bases with no gene match: 12. The CDR3 contains 17 residues. Germline lookup yields CDR1 MDHEN and CDR2 SYDVKM. CDR3 DNA: TGTGCCAGCAGTCTATCAACCGGGACTAGCGGGTCTAATGAGCAGTTCTTC. Translated: CASSLSTGTSGSNEQFF. Full variable domain (missing parts from reference TRBV28 and TRBJ2-1): DVKVTQSSRYLVKRTGEKVFLECVQDMDHENMFWYRQDPGLGLRLIYFSYDVKMKEKGDIPEGYSVSREKKERFSLILESASTNQTSMYLCASSLSTGTSGSNEQFFGPGTRLTVL.

The rearrangement joins TRBV9 to TRBJ2-1; 7 bases align to TRBD1. The CDR3 has 15 residues. With V trimmed by 3 bases and J by 10 bases, 13 bases remained unmatched. CDR1 is SGDLS, CDR2 YYNGEE, per germline. The CDR3 is CASSETGVTAQEQFF. The CDR3 coding sequence is TGTGCCAGCAGCGAAACAGGGGTCACTGCACAGGAGCAGTTCTTC. Looking up the rest from reference TRBV9 and TRBJ2-1 gives the full variable domain: DSGVTQTPKHLITATGQRVTLRCSPRSGDLSVYWYQQSLDQGLQFLIQYYNGEERAKGNILERFSAQQFPDLHSELNLSSLELGDSALYFCASSETGVTAQEQFFGPGTRLTVL.